This T cell receptor beta chain stems from a study of T-cell memory formation after mild COVID-19. Points from the study as a whole: Contracting clones from day 15 to 85 had balanced CD4/CD8; later expanders favoured CD4+. Shrinking CD4+ clones resided mostly in CM and EM, and CD8+ ones in EMRA.

The V end was cut by 6 bases, the J end by 3 bases, with 8 bases between. The germline V gene has CDR1 KGHSH and CDR2 LQKENI. The CDR3 loop spans 12 amino acids. As regards this clonotype: Its specificity is not known.

One entry per CDR3 protein, called by TCRdb with MiXCR from the 5' RACE reads. The data contain about 240,000 distinct CDR3 sequences, more than 8% of them seen just once; the ten biggest clones take up approximately 20%. This TCR was recovered from a man between 18 and 29 years old who had mild COVID-19 (a few samples of this study predate the infection). Cell type and time point are not known. The chain couples TRBV18 to TRBJ1-2; a possible D gene is TRBD1 (6 bases). Sequenced: PBMCs or a T cell subset sorted from them (not recorded which). CDR3 residues: CASSGADYGYTF. The CDR3 DNA reads TGTGCCAGCTCGGGGGCAGACTATGGCTACACCTTC.